This TCR beta chain is drawn from a study of T cell responses to AZD1222 COVID-19 vaccine. Assay: immunoSEQ multiplex PCR; the TCRdb copy retains only in-frame clones and omits some. The sample consists of roughly 87,000 clones, over 75% of them appearing once. The sample in question was peripheral blood, obtained 28 days after the second AZD1222 dose. The sequence was obtained from an adult who received the AZD1222 COVID-19 vaccine.

CDR3 bases: TGTGCCAGCAGTGAAGCGCTTCAGAGAACGGGAAATGGCTACACCTTC. It encodes CASSEALQRTGNGYTF. This chain uses TRBV6-1 with TRBJ1-2; D ambiguous. Germline loops: CDR1 MNHNS, CDR2 SASEGT. The CDR3 length is 16 residues. The V and J ends lost 0 bases and 6 bases respectively, with 17 bases between them.